This TCR beta chain was recovered during a study of response to subunit inactivated influenza vaccine. Study-wide results and limits: Authors suggested each seasonal influenza vaccination recruits few new T cells.

TCRdb ran MiXCR on the RT-PCR reads and lists one entry per CDR3 protein. The sample yields hundreds of thousands of distinct CDR3 sequences, approximately 14% seen once. This clonotype was observed a few times. The antigen is not known. This CDR3 has 14 residues. V lost 6 bases to trimming and J lost 0 bases, with 12 bases between them. The sequenced sample was PBMCs from blood, obtained 12 days after vaccination. This rearrangement joins TRBV12-3 or TRBV12-4 to TRBJ2-7; tentative D call: TRBD1 (6 bases). This receptor was identified in a man aged 50 or older who received an inactivated influenza vaccine. For the CDR3, the DNA is TGTGCCAGCAGGCCGGGACACCTCTCCTACGAGCAGTACTTC. The encoded protein is CASRPGHLSYEQYF.